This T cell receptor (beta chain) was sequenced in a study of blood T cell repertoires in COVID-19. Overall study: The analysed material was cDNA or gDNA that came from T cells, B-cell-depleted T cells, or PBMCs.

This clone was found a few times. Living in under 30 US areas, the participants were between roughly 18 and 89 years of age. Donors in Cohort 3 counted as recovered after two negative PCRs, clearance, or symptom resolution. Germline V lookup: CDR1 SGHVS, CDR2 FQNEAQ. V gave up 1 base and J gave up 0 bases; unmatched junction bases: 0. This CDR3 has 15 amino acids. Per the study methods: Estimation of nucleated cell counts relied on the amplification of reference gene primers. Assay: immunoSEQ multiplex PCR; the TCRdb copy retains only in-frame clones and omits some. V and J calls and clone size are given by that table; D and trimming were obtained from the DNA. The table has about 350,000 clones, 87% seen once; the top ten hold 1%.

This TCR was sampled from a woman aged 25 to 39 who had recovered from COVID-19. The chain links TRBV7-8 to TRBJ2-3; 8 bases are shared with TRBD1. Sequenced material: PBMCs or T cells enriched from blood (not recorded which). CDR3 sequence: CASSLDRGSTDTQYF. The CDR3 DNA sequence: TGTGCCAGCAGCTTAGACAGGGGGAGCACAGATACGCAGTATTTT.